This TCR beta chain was captured in a study of OX40 agonist ivuxolimab in advanced cancers. Libraries were prepared by immunoSEQ multiplex PCR; TCRdb keeps only in-frame clonotypes and omits some of them. This sample yields some 35,000 clones, of which around 90% are seen a single time; about 8.2% belongs to the top ten. Germline CDR1 is SGHTA and CDR2 is FQGTGA. CDR3 length equals 13 residues. V gave up 6 bases and J gave up 3 bases, with 12 bases separating them. Source: CD4+ or CD8+ T cells sorted from blood, taken in a trial of the OX40 agonist ivuxolimab. The chain employs TRBV7-3 and TRBJ2-7, with D possibly matching TRBD2 (5 bases). The clonotype originates from an adult with an advanced solid tumor such as melanoma, head and neck, liver or kidney cancer. CDR3: CASRAAGGYEQYF. DNA for the CDR3: TGTGCCAGCAGAGCGGCAGGCGGCTACGAGCAGTACTTC.